This T cell receptor beta chain was documented in a study of cytomegalovirus exposure and HLA in healthy donors. Researchers ran the PCR with 60 Vbeta and 13 Jbeta primers. Per the study methods: A follow-up analysis tallied tens of millions of unique TCR beta chains, about 10 million shared. Method: immunoSEQ multiplex PCR; TCRdb's copy keeps in-frame clones and lacks some. The V and J calls and clone size were taken over from that table, and D and trimming were inferred from the DNA. The sample lists around 130,000 clones; under 90% were seen once. The junction had 9 bases not matched to a gene; V was cut back by 5 bases and J by 4 bases. This CDR3 contains 16 residues. Germline V gene sequence: CDR1 SGHVS, CDR2 FNYEAQ.

Sequenced input: PBMCs. The J gene is TRBJ2-2, the V gene TRBV7-6, with 8 bases matching TRBD1. The clonotype comes from a man aged 18 to 29 in good health and CMV-seronegative. The CDR3 is CASSPDRQGSTGELFF. The DNA for the CDR3 is TGTGCCAGCAGCCCAGATCGACAGGGGAGCACCGGGGAGCTGTTTTTT.